This note documents a single T cell receptor beta chain sequence. The record originates from a study of control samples from healthy donors and cancer patients. Trimming left V 6 bases short and J 7 bases short, with 18 bases between. Germline CDR1 MNHEY, CDR2 SVGAGI. The length of the CDR3 is 14 residues. Repertoires were generated with immunoSEQ multiplex PCR, while TCRdb's copy carries only in-frame clones and drops some. The table lists under 150,000 clones, around 90% of them singletons. The sample was blood. The clonotype was recovered from a man aged 30 to 39 in good health. This chain joins TRBV6-5 and TRBJ1-2; D perhaps matches TRBD1 (5 bases). As DNA, the CDR3 is TGTGCCAGCAGAAGACCGGGGCGTGAGGGTGGCTACACCTTC. Its protein is CASRRPGREGGYTF.